The present entry profiles one T cell receptor beta chain with its context. V dropped 4 bases and J dropped 1 base, with 15 bases sitting between them. The germline V gene encodes CDR1 SGHTA and CDR2 FQGNSA. The CDR3 covers 16 residues. The entry originates in a study of T-cell reconstitution after alpha-beta-depleted transplantation in children. The library targeted TCRbeta and was prepared with unique molecular identifiers. TCRdb recomputed calls from the PCR reads with MiXCR, one row per CDR3 protein. In the table there are about 230,000 distinct CDR3 sequences, around 13% of which are singletons. The chain is built from TRBV7-2 and TRBJ2-3, with D perhaps being TRBD1 or TRBD2 (5 bases each). This TCR was sampled from a human donor who donated a stem cell graft to a child with acute lymphoblastic leukemia. The sequences come from PBMCs from the stem cell graft donor, collected from the stem cell graft. Here the CDR3 DNA reads TGTGCCAGCAGCTCCCCGGAATTGGGGGGCACAGATACGCAGTATTTT. Protein product: CASSSPELGGTDTQYF.